These T cell receptor beta chains were read from a single sample in a study of tumor-infiltrating lymphocytes in primary liver carcinoma. TCRdb ran MiXCR on the multiplex PCR reads and lists one entry per CDR3 protein. The sample has under 150,000 distinct CDR3 sequences; approximately 68% are singletons. Specimen: tumor-adjacent normal liver tissue. The receptors derive from a woman aged 60 to 75 with primary liver carcinoma and hepatitis B virus infection. The CDR3 runs from the conserved cysteine through the conserved F or W. Each record gives: V gene, clone size, D gene, J gene, CDR3 DNA, CDR3 protein. The D gene is left open where the match is weak. Rows give clone size only sometimes, using once, few, many, or a class for an expanded clone.

>TRBV20-1|-|TRBD2|TRBJ2-1
TGCAGTGTCCCGGGACTAGCGACCTACAATGAGCAGTTCTTC
CSVPGLATYNEQFF
>TRBV29-1|-|-|TRBJ1-3
TGCAGTGATTGGGACGGCTACTCTGGAAACACCATATATTTT
CSDWDGYSGNTIYF
>TRBV7-9|-|TRBD1|TRBJ2-3
TGTGCCAACAGCCCGGGACAGGGACCCACAGATACGCAGTATTTT
CANSPGQGPTDTQYF
>TRBV11-1|-|TRBD1|TRBJ1-1
TGTGCCGACAGCTTAGAAGGGACAGGTTACCCTGAAGCTTCCTTT
CADSLEGTGYPEASF
>TRBV14|-|-|TRBJ2-7
TGTGCCAGCAGCCAAGACATAAAGCGGGCCCTCTATGAGCAGTACTTC
CASSQDIKRALYEQYF
>TRBV6-5|many|-|TRBJ2-7
TGTGCCTCTCGACAGGCCTACGAGCAGTACTTC
CASRQAYEQYF
>TRBV6-6|-|TRBD2|TRBJ2-5
TGTGCCAGCAGTTACTCGCGGACGGGGGGAGAGACCCGGTACTTC
CASSYSRTGGETRYF
>TRBV6-5|many|TRBD1|TRBJ1-5
TGTGCCAGCAGTTCCGGGACAGGTGCTCAGCCCCAGCATTTT
CASSSGTGAQPQHF
>TRBV11-2|once|-|TRBJ2-2
TGTGCCAGCAACCCTAGTACGGAGGACATCGGGGAGCTGTTTTTT
CASNPSTEDIGELFF
>TRBV12-3/TRBV12-4|large|TRBD2|TRBJ2-3
TGTGCCAGCAGTTCTGGGGGACTAACCACAGATACGCAGTATTTT
CASSSGGLTTDTQYF
>TRBV11-2|-|TRBD2|TRBJ2-7
TGTGCCAACAGCTACGGCGGGAGGACCTTGGGAAGCGAACAGTACTTC
CANSYGGRTLGSEQYF
>TRBV12-3/TRBV12-4|-|-|TRBJ1-4
TGTGCCAGTAGTTTCCGAAAGGGGCTGTACGAAAAACTGTTTTTT
CASSFRKGLYEKLFF
>TRBV11-2|-|TRBD2|TRBJ2-2
TGTGCTAGCAGCCTGGTGGGCGGGAGAGACACCGGGGAGCTGATTTTT
CASSLVGGRDTGELIF
>TRBV7-8|-|TRBD1|TRBJ2-6
TGTGCTAGCAGTATGGGCACACTAAGACAGGGGGCCAACTTCCTGACTTTC
CASSMGTLRQGANFLTF
>TRBV29-1|-|-|TRBJ1-5
TGCAGCGTGATAACAAGGCGCGGTCAGCTCCAGCATTTT
CSVITRRGQLQHF